The 15 T cell receptor beta chains presented below share a single source sample, sequenced in a study of CD8+ T cells in alopecia areata. After isolation, RNA underwent reverse transcription to generate cDNA as the sequencing template. The protocol was immunoSEQ multiplex PCR, while the TCRdb copy is restricted to in-frame clones and leaves out a portion. This repertoire shows about 160,000 clones, over 45% found once; its top ten account for approximately 6.6%. The sequenced sample was CD4+ T cells sorted from blood. Receptors were obtained from a human donor with alopecia areata.

CDR3 region: CASSPRLGYQETQYF. The DNA of the CDR3 is TGTGCCAGCAGCCCCCGACTGGGGTACCAAGAGACCCAGTACTTC. The rearrangement links TRBV9 to TRBJ2-5; D is undetermined. This CDR3 is built from 15 residues. V lost 4 bases and J lost 0, with 13 bases in between. Germline CDR1 and CDR2: SGDLS and YYNGEE.

The chain couples TRBV5-6 to TRBJ2-7, with 7 bases fitting TRBD1. The CDR3 loop spans 13 amino acids. CDR1 and CDR2 from the germline V gene are SGHDT and YYEEEE. The V gene end was trimmed by 3 bases and the J gene end by 4 bases; junction bases not matched to a gene: 4. The CDR3 reads CASSSTGTYEQYF. The CDR3, as DNA: TGTGCCAGCAGCTCGACAGGGACGTACGAGCAGTACTTC. Full variable domain (missing parts from reference TRBV5-6 and TRBJ2-7): DAGVTQSPTHLIKTRGQQVTLRCSPKSGHDTVSWYQQALGQGPQFIFQYYEEEERQRGNFPDRFSGHQFPNYSSELNVNALLLGDSALYLCASSSTGTYEQYFGPGTRLTVT.

The CDR3 here is CASSASSTDTQYF. In DNA form, the CDR3 reads TGTGCCAGCAGCGCATCTAGCACAGATACGCAGTATTTT. This chain uses TRBV7-3 with TRBJ2-3; D gene ambiguous. This CDR3 is built from 13 residues. Germline CDR1 reads SGHTA; CDR2 reads FQGTGA. Trimming removed 5 bases at V and 0 bases at J, with 6 bases between. The variable domain in full, completed from reference TRBV7-3 and TRBJ2-3, reads GAGVSQTPSNKVTEKGKYVELRCDPISGHTALYWYRQSLGQGPEFLIYFQGTGAADDSGLPNDRFFAVRPEGSVSTLKIQRTERGDSAVYLCASSASSTDTQYFGPGTRLTVL.

The rearrangement joins TRBV7-2 to TRBJ2-5; D remains ambiguous. Germline V gene sequence: CDR1 SGHTA, CDR2 FQGNSA. The germline V and J ends were trimmed by 5 bases and 5 bases, with 12 bases remaining between them. The CDR3 loop spans 13 amino acids. DNA for the CDR3: TGTGCCAGCAGCCGAGATCCACAGGAGACCCAGTACTTC. Amino acid sequence: CASSRDPQETQYF.

This chain connects TRBV27 to TRBJ1-2; perhaps TRBD1 as D (6 bases). The V end lost 3 bases, the J end lost 8 bases, and 19 bases lay between the germline ends. The CDR3 is made up of 15 amino acids. Germline CDR1 is MNHEY and CDR2 is SMNVEV (reference sequence). CDR3 in amino acids: CASSFLYAGELGYTF. Here the CDR3 DNA reads TGTGCCAGCAGTTTTCTTTACGCAGGGGAGCTCGGCTACACCTTC.

The chain couples TRBV20-1 to TRBJ2-4; D remains ambiguous. Germline V CDR1 and CDR2: DFQATT, SNEGSKA (reference sequence). V dropped 6 bases and J dropped 7 bases, with 10 bases sitting between them. The CDR3 runs to 11 residues. CDR3 sequence: CSAPGQNIQYF. The CDR3 DNA follows: TGCAGTGCCCCGGGCCAGAACATTCAGTACTTC.

The chain employs TRBV5-1 and TRBJ1-5, with 8 bases fitting TRBD1. J lost 6 bases, V lost 0 bases, and 2 bases had no gene match. The CDR3 runs to 14 residues. The germline CDR1 and CDR2 sequences are SGHRS and YFSETQ. CDR3 nucleotides: TGCGCCAGCAGCTTGGGGACAGGGAGTCAGCCCCAGCATTTT. Its protein product is CASSLGTGSQPQHF.

The CDR3 region has the DNA TGCAGCGTTGGGGACAGGGTTTTTGAGCCCCAGCATTTT. It codes for CSVGDRVFEPQHF. The gene calls are TRBV29-1 and TRBJ1-5; 9 bases are shared with TRBD1. Germline V lookup: CDR1 SQVTM, CDR2 ANQGSEA. V was clipped by 4 bases and J by 8 bases; unmatched bases: 6. CDR3 size: 13 residues. The full variable domain, its missing parts supplied by reference TRBV29-1 and TRBJ1-5, is SAVISQKPSRDICQRGTSLTIQCQVDSQVTMMFWYRQQPGQSLTLIATANQGSEATYESGFVIDKFPISRPNLTFSTLTVSNMSPEDSSIYLCSVGDRVFEPQHFGDGTRLSIL.

In this sample, this clone turned up a few times. This chain's CDR3 is CAWSSHPSYEQYF. Here the CDR3 DNA reads TGTGCCTGGTCTTCACATCCCTCCTACGAGCAGTACTTC. This chain connects TRBV30 to TRBJ2-7; D remains unclear. The length of the CDR3 is 13 residues. The germline V gene encodes CDR1 GTSNPN and CDR2 SVGIG (reference sequence). V lost 5 bases to trimming and J lost 0 bases, with 11 bases between them.

Details on this clone: An end of the junction does not agree with germline; a read error may underlie this. This chain joins TRBV7-7 and TRBJ2-7; perhaps TRBD2 as D (5 bases). The germline V gene encodes CDR1 SSHAT and CDR2 FNYEAQ (reference sequence). The CDR3 extends over 13 amino acids. For the CDR3, the DNA is TGTGCTAGCAGCCCGGACTCGGGGTACGAGCAGTACTTC. It encodes CASSPDSGYEQYF.

This clone was seen a handful of times. The chain employs TRBV19 and TRBJ1-1; 9 bases fit TRBD1. Germline V lookup: CDR1 LNHDA, CDR2 SQIVND (reference sequence). Trimming removed 4 bases from V and 5 bases from J; junction bases left unmatched: 5. The CDR3 is made up of 14 amino acids. The CDR3 DNA follows: TGTGCCAGTAGTAAGGACAGGGGTGGGACTGAAGCTTTCTTT. Translated: CASSKDRGGTEAFF. The full variable domain, with the rest looked up from reference TRBV19 and TRBJ1-1, is DGGITQSPKYLFRKEGQNVTLSCEQNLNHDAMYWYRQDPGQGLRLIYYSQIVNDFQKGDIAEGYSVSREKKESFPLTVTSAQKNPTAFYLCASSKDRGGTEAFFGQGTRLTVV.

This clone occurred once. This chain connects TRBV28 to TRBJ2-7, with D tentatively TRBD1 (6 bases). The V gene lost 5 bases and the J gene lost 5 bases, with 16 bases spanning the gap. Germline V gene sequence: CDR1 MDHEN, CDR2 SYDVKM. The CDR3 extends over 14 amino acids. CDR3 sequence (DNA): TGTGCCAGCAGTCCGTCCATACAGGGCCACGAGCAGTACTTC. Translated: CASSPSIQGHEQYF.

The chain uses TRBV2 and TRBJ2-5, with D possibly being TRBD2 (5 bases). This CDR3 spans 15 amino acids. V lost 5 bases, J lost 3 bases, and 16 bases lay in between. The germline gives CDR1 SNHLY, CDR2 FYNNEI. The CDR3 is CASSQSNFGKETQYF. DNA for the CDR3: TGTGCCAGCAGTCAAAGTAACTTCGGGAAAGAGACCCAGTACTTC.

This chain uses TRBV7-8 with TRBJ2-5; maybe TRBD1 (6 bases). CDR3 length: 16 amino acids. The germline CDR1 and CDR2 sequences are SGHVS and FQNEAQ. The V gene lost 5 bases and the J gene lost 4 bases, with 20 bases spanning the gap. CDR3 DNA: TGTGCCAGCAGCCTCCGGGACACTTTGAAGGGAGAGACCCAGTACTTC. Protein product: CASSLRDTLKGETQYF.

The chain joins TRBV5-1 to TRBJ1-4, with D tentatively TRBD1 (5 bases). Germline CDR1 reads SGHRS; CDR2 reads YFSETQ. The CDR3 covers 17 residues. The ends were cut back, 0 bases at V and 2 bases at J, with 14 bases in the middle. CDR3 sequence: CASSLAPGGSTNEKLFF. The CDR3 DNA is TGCGCCAGCAGCTTGGCTCCCGGGGGAAGCACTAATGAAAAACTGTTTTTT.